This T cell receptor beta chain was retrieved from a study of cytomegalovirus exposure and HLA in healthy donors. Study results and caveats: Productive status was seen about 87% or about 30% of the time for most TCR beta V segments in an earlier analysis. Researchers left out some V segments, among them TRBV6-2 and TRBV6-3, as indistinguishable.

The PCR contained 60 Vbeta and 13 Jbeta primers. The method was immunoSEQ multiplex PCR; TCRdb's version includes in-frame clones alone and lacks a portion of them. The sample contains some 70,000 clones, roughly four fifths of which appear only once. CDR1 and CDR2 (germline): SGDLS, YYNGEE. The CDR3 length is 19 residues. The ends were cut back, 0 bases at V and 5 bases at J, with 26 bases in the middle. A word on this clone: The antigen is not known.

This cohort consisted of healthy bone marrow donors. The CMV serostatus of this donor went unrecorded. The chain joins TRBV9 to TRBJ2-5, with D possibly TRBD1 on 5 matching bases. The sequence was obtained from a human donor in good health. Material: PBMCs. For the CDR3, the DNA is TGTGCCAGCAGCGTAGCCTCGTCGTCAGGCAGGGCCTTAGGGGAGACCCAGTACTTC. Residues: CASSVASSSGRALGETQYF.